The following is a T cell receptor (beta chain) sequence with its context. Its antigen is as yet unknown. Profiled with immunoSEQ multiplex PCR; TCRdb holds only in-frame clones, not every one. The sample records 50,000 or so clones, 80% to 95% being singletons. This sample is drawn from a study of lymphopenia after photon versus proton radiotherapy. Regarding the study as a whole: Larger post-nadir TCR diversity loss correlated inversely with survival in deceased patients. After the lymphocyte nadir, photon-treated repertoires showed oligoclonal expansion, especially of CD8+ Temra cells.

The ends were cut back, 5 bases at V and 6 bases at J, with 22 bases in the middle. Germline CDR1 is SGHAT and CDR2 is FQNNGV. The CDR3 has 16 residues. The clonotype originates from a woman aged 40 to 50 with cholangiocarcinoma. The sequences come from peripheral blood, collected from a patient treated with photon-based radiotherapy. V gene TRBV11-2 combines with J gene TRBJ1-2, with D unclear. The CDR3 DNA reads as TGTGCCAGCAGCGCCGGGCGGGGAAACAGTGGCCATGGCTACACCTTC. Its protein product is CASSAGRGNSGHGYTF.